The 32 T cell receptor beta chains listed next were all sequenced from one sample in a study of blood T cell repertoires in COVID-19. Here immunoSEQ multiplex PCR was the method, and the copy in TCRdb shows in-frame clones only, minus some. The repertoire has approximately 260,000 clones, more than 80% of them found once; the top ten carry roughly 3.3%. The sequenced sample was peripheral blood. These receptors all stem from a woman aged 40 to 49 with acute or convalescent COVID-19.

The CDR3 bases are TGTGCCAGCAGGGGACAGTCGGTAGGAGGTGGCTACACCTTC. Protein product: CASRGQSVGGGYTF. The chain couples TRBV5-5 to TRBJ1-2; 7 nucleotides align to TRBD1. The CDR3 consists of 14 residues. Per the germline V gene, CDR1 is SGHKS and CDR2 is YYEKEE (reference sequence). With 5 bases clipped from V and 7 bases from J, the junction kept 11 bases outside the gene matches.

The chain links TRBV5-5 to TRBJ2-7, with 9 bases matching TRBD1. Germline assignment: CDR1 SGHKS and CDR2 YYEKEE (reference sequence). CDR3 length equals 14 residues. V trimming: 3 bases; J trimming: 2 bases; junction bases outside the gene matches: 3. DNA for the CDR3: TGTGCCAGCAGCTACCGGGACAGGGCCTACGAGCAGTACGTC. It specifies CASSYRDRAYEQYV.

The genes are TRBV2 and TRBJ1-6, with TRBD1 as a possible D gene (5 bases). Trimming pared 3 bases from V and 4 bases from J, leaving 13 bases between. The germline CDR1 and CDR2 sequences are SNHLY and FYNNEI. The CDR3 has 16 amino acids. The CDR3 here is CASSERATVYNSPLHF. In DNA form, the CDR3 reads TGTGCCAGCAGTGAGAGAGCGACAGTTTATAATTCACCCCTCCACTTT.

The chain is built from TRBV5-1 and TRBJ2-3; 10 bases fit TRBD2. This CDR3 is 15 amino acids long. Germline V gene lookup returns CDR1 SGHRS and CDR2 YFSETQ. V trimming: 4 bases; J trimming: 2 bases; junction bases outside the gene matches: 4. CDR3 DNA sequence: TGCGCCAGCAGCACTAGCGGGGACCCCACAGATACGCAGTATTTT. Translation: CASSTSGDPTDTQYF.

This rearrangement joins TRBV11-1 to TRBJ1-6; D not certain. V was pared by 5 bases and J by 10 bases, with 9 bases between. Germline CDR1 and CDR2: SGHAT and FQDESV (reference sequence). The CDR3 runs to 12 residues. The CDR3 nucleotides are TGTGCCAGCAGCATTTCGCAGTCACCCCTCCACTTT. Amino acids: CASSISQSPLHF.

This sequence joins TRBV3-1 (or the pseudogene TRBV3-2) and TRBJ1-2; the D gene is possibly TRBD1 (5 bases). Germline-derived CDR1 and CDR2 are LGHDT and YNNKEL (reference sequence). This CDR3 has 14 residues. V was shortened by 0 bases and J by 2 bases, with 7 bases between the two germline ends. The CDR3 is CASSQDRGNYGYTF. DNA of the CDR3: TGTGCCAGCAGCCAAGATAGGGGAAACTATGGCTACACCTTC.

The chain uses TRBV29-1 and TRBJ2-5; TRBD2 agrees at 7 bases. The CDR3 extends over 13 amino acids. The trim removed 4 bases at V and 7 bases at J, leaving 9 bases unmatched. Germline V CDR1 and CDR2: SQVTM, ANQGSEA. The CDR3 sequence: CSVGGGPSGTQYF. CDR3 sequence (DNA): TGCAGCGTTGGCGGGGGTCCGTCCGGGACCCAGTACTTC.

The CDR3 DNA sequence: TGTGCCTGGAGTACCGGACTAGCGGGGCAAGAGACCCAGTACTTC. It is translated as CAWSTGLAGQETQYF. This chain joins TRBV30 and TRBJ2-5, with TRBD2 matching 12 bases. Germline trimming cut 2 bases from V and 2 bases from J; bases unmatched to any gene: 3. Looked up from germline, CDR1 is GTSNPN and CDR2 is SVGIG (reference sequence). The CDR3 is 15 amino acids. The entire variable domain, with the rest obtained from reference TRBV30 and TRBJ2-5, is as follows: SQTIHQWPATLVQPVGSPLSLECTVEGTSNPNLYWYRQAAGRGLQLLFYSVGIGQISSEVPQNLSASRPQDRQFILSSKKLLLSDSGFYLCAWSTGLAGQETQYFGPGTRLLVL.

CDR3 in amino acids: CASKTLRGQNYGYTF. The CDR3 DNA is TGTGCCAGTAAGACCCTGCGGGGGCAAAACTATGGCTACACCTTC. This chain connects TRBV19 to TRBJ1-2; the D gene is possibly TRBD1 (6 bases). The CDR3 contains 15 residues. Looked up from germline, CDR1 is LNHDA and CDR2 is SQIVND (reference sequence). Deletions cut 7 bases from V and 2 bases from J, with 17 bases between.

V and J are TRBV19 and TRBJ1-2; D possibly corresponds to TRBD1 (6 bases). Germline V gene lookup returns CDR1 LNHDA and CDR2 SQIVND (reference sequence). The CDR3 is 15 amino acids. Trimming took 5 bases from V and 5 from J, leaving 18 bases between them. CDR3 amino acids: CASSSHRESLYGYTF. The CDR3 nucleotides read TGTGCCAGTAGTTCTCACAGGGAGTCACTGTATGGCTACACCTTC.

The chain links TRBV19 to TRBJ1-1, with D possibly being TRBD1 (5 bases). The germline V gene encodes CDR1 LNHDA and CDR2 SQIVND (reference sequence). V was trimmed by 2 bases and J by 7 bases, leaving 8 bases between them. The CDR3 is made up of 12 amino acids. In DNA, the CDR3 is TGTGCCAGTAGTATAACAGGTGGTGAAGCTTTCTTT. Protein product: CASSITGGEAFF. The variable domain in full, with the rest retrieved from reference TRBV19 and TRBJ1-1, is DGGITQSPKYLFRKEGQNVTLSCEQNLNHDAMYWYRQDPGQGLRLIYYSQIVNDFQKGDIAEGYSVSREKKESFPLTVTSAQKNPTAFYLCASSITGGEAFFGQGTRLTVV.

The chain uses TRBV27 and TRBJ1-6; D possibly corresponds to TRBD1 (6 bases). Trimming stripped 7 bases from V and 0 bases from J, with 13 bases between. CDR3 length: 16 amino acids. Germline V gene sequence: CDR1 MNHEY, CDR2 SMNVEV (reference sequence). The CDR3 here is CASKAGHSSYNSPLHF. The CDR3 DNA sequence: TGTGCCAGCAAAGCGGGACACAGCTCCTATAATTCACCCCTCCACTTT.

The chain has TRBV9 and TRBJ2-5; 12 nucleotides align to TRBD2. The trim removed 0 bases at V and 2 bases at J, leaving 2 bases unmatched. The germline gives CDR1 SGDLS, CDR2 YYNGEE. This CDR3 has 16 residues. CDR3 in amino acids: CASSVGTSGGQETQYF. In DNA, the CDR3 is TGTGCCAGCAGCGTAGGAACTAGCGGGGGGCAAGAGACCCAGTACTTC.

The chain is built from TRBV6-1 and TRBJ1-3; 7 nucleotides agree with TRBD1. This CDR3 is built from 18 residues. Germline trimming cut 0 bases from V and 0 bases from J; bases unmatched to any gene: 8. CDR1 is MNHNS, CDR2 SASEGT, per germline. As DNA, the CDR3 is TGTGCCAGCAGTGAAGCGAGGGGGCCAGAGAGCTCTGGAAACACCATATATTTT. Its protein is CASSEARGPESSGNTIYF.

The V call is TRBV27, the J call TRBJ2-4, with 10 bases aligning to TRBD2. The germline gives CDR1 MNHEY, CDR2 SMNVEV (reference sequence). J lost 11 bases, V lost 6 bases, and 10 bases had no gene match. This CDR3 is 14 amino acids long. The CDR3 DNA sequence: TGTGCCAGCAGGGCTGGCGCTAGCGGGGGTGTTCAGTACTTC. It specifies CASRAGASGGVQYF.

A few counts support this clone. V gene TRBV18 combines with J gene TRBJ1-1; 7 nucleotides align to TRBD1. Germline CDR1 KGHSH, CDR2 LQKENI. Losses at the gene ends were 3 bases for V and 4 bases for J; bases not matched to a gene: 11. The CDR3 contains 16 residues. The CDR3 region has the DNA TGTGCCAGCTCACCGCGTCCGGGACAGAGGGGCACTGAAGCTTTCTTT. Its protein product is CASSPRPGQRGTEAFF.

CDR3 sequence (DNA): TGTGCCAGCAGCTTGGGCAGATACACTGAAGCTTTCTTT. It translates to CASSLGRYTEAFF. The chain links TRBV11-3 to TRBJ1-1; D not certain. The CDR3 length is 13 residues. Germline V gene data show CDR1 as SGHNT and CDR2 as YENEEA. The ends were cut back, 3 bases at V and 3 bases at J, with 8 bases in the middle.

This sequence joins TRBV24-1 and TRBJ2-2; TRBD2 might be the D (5 bases). This CDR3 spans 13 amino acids. Germline-derived CDR1 and CDR2 are KGHDR and SFDVKD. V lost 3 bases, J lost 5 bases, and 6 bases lay in between. The CDR3 is CATSDRRTGELFF. The CDR3 DNA sequence: TGTGCCACCAGTGATCGGAGGACCGGGGAGCTGTTTTTT.

The chain is built from TRBV3-1 (or the pseudogene TRBV3-2) and TRBJ1-5; the D is unclear. CDR3 length equals 13 residues. Trimming pared 4 bases from V and 6 bases from J, leaving 10 bases between. From germline, CDR1 is LGHDT and CDR2 YNNKEL (reference sequence). CDR3: CASSPDMAQPQHF. CDR3 DNA: TGTGCCAGCAGCCCTGATATGGCTCAGCCCCAGCATTTT.

This clone was recorded a few times. The genes are TRBV7-9 and TRBJ1-3; TRBD1 is a possible D gene (5 bases). The V gene lost 2 bases and the J gene lost 0 bases, with 11 bases spanning the gap. The CDR3 totals 16 residues. Germline V CDR1 and CDR2: SEHNR, FQNEAQ (reference sequence). The CDR3 nucleotides read TGTGCCAGCAGCTTAAATCAGGGCTCCTCTGGAAACACCATATATTTT. This sequence encodes CASSLNQGSSGNTIYF.

The chain has TRBV9 and TRBJ1-1, with TRBD1 matching 7 bases. J was trimmed by 1 base and V by 4 bases; bases with no gene match: 7. The length of the CDR3 is 15 residues. The germline V gene has CDR1 SGDLS and CDR2 YYNGEE. DNA of the CDR3: TGTGCCAGCAGCTTACTACAGGGGAAGAACACTGAAGCTTTCTTT. Amino acids: CASSLLQGKNTEAFF. Variable domain in full (rest from reference TRBV9 and TRBJ1-1): DSGVTQTPKHLITATGQRVTLRCSPRSGDLSVYWYQQSLDQGLQFLIQYYNGEERAKGNILERFSAQQFPDLHSELNLSSLELGDSALYFCASSLLQGKNTEAFFGQGTRLTVV.

This chain joins TRBV7-6 and TRBJ1-6, with 9 bases fitting TRBD1. Germline assignment: CDR1 SGHVS and CDR2 FNYEAQ. The CDR3 is 18 amino acids. With V trimmed by 2 bases and J by 0 bases, 5 bases remained unmatched. In DNA form, the CDR3 reads TGTGCCAGCAGCTTACTGGGGACAGGGAGCTCCTATAATTCACCCCTCCACTTT. Protein: CASSLLGTGSSYNSPLHF.

The CDR3 DNA follows: TGTGCCAGCAGCTACCTGACAGGGGGCGAAACTGAAGCTTTCTTT. Translating it yields CASSYLTGGETEAFF. The chain joins TRBV7-2 to TRBJ1-1, with TRBD1 identical over 10 bases. The CDR3 has 15 residues. The J segment lost 5 bases and the V segment lost 4 bases, leaving 7 bases of the junction unmatched. Per the germline V gene, CDR1 is SGHTA and CDR2 is FQGNSA.

The chain is built from TRBV29-1 and TRBJ1-2, with D possibly matching TRBD1 (6 bases). The germline V gene encodes CDR1 SQVTM and CDR2 ANQGSEA. The CDR3 consists of 12 residues. Trimming removed 4 bases at V and 6 bases at J, with 12 bases between. This CDR3 is CSVVRGAHGYTF. The CDR3 nucleotides read TGCAGCGTTGTCCGGGGGGCGCATGGCTACACCTTC.

This clone was detected once. The rearrangement uses TRBV6-5 and TRBJ2-7, with 9 bases fitting TRBD1. This CDR3 comprises 14 residues. CDR1 is MNHEY, CDR2 SVGAGI, per germline. V lost 6 bases to trimming and J lost 4 bases; unmatched junction nucleotides: 7. CDR3 DNA sequence: TGTGCCAGCAGGGGGACAGGGCGGTGGTACGAGCAGTACGTC. Translation gives CASRGTGRWYEQYV.

This sequence joins TRBV5-1 and TRBJ1-3; D remains unclear. V lost 3 bases to trimming and J lost 0 bases, with 10 bases between them. The CDR3 contains 15 residues. Germline CDR1 SGHRS, CDR2 YFSETQ. The DNA of the CDR3 is TGCGCCAGCAGCTCAATGGGCTCCTCTGGAAACACCATATATTTT. This gives the protein CASSSMGSSGNTIYF. Using reference TRBV5-1 and TRBJ1-3 for the parts outside the CDR3, the full variable domain is KAGVTQTPRYLIKTRGQQVTLSCSPISGHRSVSWYQQTPGQGLQFLFEYFSETQRNKGNFPGRFSGRQFSNSRSEMNVSTLELGDSALYLCASSSMGSSGNTIYFGEGSWLTVV.

This clone was counted only a few times. The chain links TRBV6-1 to TRBJ2-4; D remains ambiguous. Between the trimmed V and J ends, which lost 3 bases and 0 bases, there was a span of 6 bases. CDR1 is MNHNS and CDR2 is SASEGT in the germline V gene. This CDR3 has 14 amino acids. This CDR3 is CASSDPVAKNIQYF. In DNA, the CDR3 is TGTGCCAGCAGTGACCCAGTAGCCAAAAACATTCAGTACTTC.

This chain links TRBV19 with TRBJ1-1; D might be TRBD1 (6 bases). The V end lost 8 bases, the J end lost 11 bases, and 24 bases lay between the germline ends. Germline CDR1 is LNHDA and CDR2 is SQIVND (reference sequence). The CDR3 spans 14 residues. The CDR3 protein is CASFSGGTPFVAFF. The CDR3 nucleotides are TGTGCCAGTTTCTCGGGGGGGACACCCTTCGTGGCTTTCTTT.

The chain uses TRBV7-3 and TRBJ2-2; 8 bases are shared with TRBD2. V dropped 0 bases and J dropped 0; count of bases not matched to a gene: 0. The CDR3 runs to 16 residues. Germline V gives CDR1 SGHTA, CDR2 FQGTGA. Here the CDR3 DNA reads TGTGCCAGCAGCTTAACCGGGGGGGCGAACACCGGGGAGCTGTTTTTT. It codes for CASSLTGGANTGELFF.

CDR3 in amino acids: CASSFGQDTQYF. In nucleotides, the CDR3 is TGCGCCAGCAGCTTCGGACAAGATACGCAGTATTTT. J is TRBJ2-3 and V is TRBV5-1; maybe TRBD1 (5 bases). CDR3 length: 12 residues. The V gene lost 2 bases and the J gene lost 5 bases, with 6 bases spanning the gap. The V gene's germline CDR1 is SGHRS and CDR2 YFSETQ.

The chain links TRBV3-1 (or the pseudogene TRBV3-2) to TRBJ2-1; 8 bases line up with TRBD2. The CDR3 is made up of 14 amino acids. CDR1 and CDR2 (germline): LGHDT, YNNKEL (reference sequence). The ends lost 4 bases at V and 4 bases at J; junction bases unmatched: 3. The chain's CDR3 is CASSRLAGYNEQFF. The CDR3 nucleotides read TGTGCCAGCAGCCGCCTAGCGGGTTACAATGAGCAGTTCTTC.

This sequence joins TRBV2 and TRBJ1-6, with a weak D call TRBD1 (6 bases). Per germline, CDR1 SNHLY and CDR2 FYNNEI. The V and J ends lost 3 bases and 10 bases respectively, with 10 bases between them. This CDR3 contains 13 residues. The CDR3, as DNA: TGTGCCAGCAGTGAGGACAGATCCTCACCCCTCCACTTT. It yields the protein CASSEDRSSPLHF.